A single sample gave rise to the 14 T cell receptor beta chains below, sequenced in a study of OX40 agonist ivuxolimab in advanced cancers. Libraries were constructed by the immunoSEQ multiplex PCR assay. TCRdb took over this immuneACCESS table, retaining in-frame rearrangements with V and J assigned. Such tables are incomplete; in checked studies, under half of the missing clones stem from an unresolved V gene, and the remainder is unexplained. This sample has around 40,000 clones in its table, and approximately 84% of those were observed once. 4.5% to 5.5% of the sample belongs to the ten largest clones. Material: CD4+ or CD8+ T cells sorted from blood, obtained in a trial of the OX40 agonist ivuxolimab. These receptors were collected from an adult with an advanced solid tumor such as melanoma, head and neck, liver or kidney cancer.

V gene TRBV5-1 combines with J gene TRBJ1-1; D call uncertain. The V end was cut by 1 base, the J end by 2 bases, with 6 bases between. The CDR3 totals 13 residues. Per germline, CDR1 SGHRS and CDR2 YFSETQ. CDR3 nucleotide sequence: TGCGCCAGCAGCTTGCAACCTAACACTGAAGCTTTCTTT. It codes for CASSLQPNTEAFF.

The chain links TRBV28 to TRBJ1-2; TRBD1 aligns across 8 bases. Germline CDR1 and CDR2: MDHEN and SYDVKM. Trimming at V came to 3 bases and at J to 3 bases, leaving 9 bases not matched to a gene. CDR3 length: 16 amino acids. CDR3: CASSLRPGRGHYGYTF. CDR3 sequence (DNA): TGTGCCAGCAGTTTGCGGCCCGGCAGGGGGCACTATGGCTACACCTTC.

The chain combines TRBV7-6 with TRBJ2-7; 12 nucleotides match TRBD2. The CDR3 covers 16 residues. Germline CDR1 SGHVS, CDR2 FNYEAQ. V was clipped by 2 bases and J by 4 bases; unmatched bases: 6. The CDR3 spells CASSLQAGLAGYEQYF. The CDR3 region has the DNA TGTGCCAGCAGCTTACAGGCGGGACTAGCGGGTTACGAGCAGTACTTC.

The chain joins TRBV18 to TRBJ2-1; D possibly corresponds to TRBD1 (5 bases). This CDR3 is 15 amino acids long. The V end lost 6 bases, the J end lost 8 bases, and 20 bases lay between the germline ends. Germline V gives CDR1 KGHSH, CDR2 LQKENI. The DNA of the CDR3 is TGTGCCAGCTCCACAAGACGTCAGGGCATGGATGAGCAGTTCTTC. Translating gives CASSTRRQGMDEQFF.

This clone was picked up a small number of times. The chain couples TRBV5-4 to TRBJ1-1; D uncertain. V dropped 4 bases and J dropped 0 bases, with 7 bases sitting between them. The V gene's germline CDR1 is SGHNT and CDR2 YYREEE (reference sequence). The CDR3 is 13 residues long. CDR3 sequence (DNA): TGTGCCAGCAGCGGAACGCTGAACACTGAAGCTTTCTTT. It codes for CASSGTLNTEAFF.

The V and J genes are TRBV14 and TRBJ1-1; no definite D call. Germline V gene lookup returns CDR1 SGHDN and CDR2 FVKESK. With 1 base removed from V and 4 bases from J, the gap between germline ends came to 10 bases. The CDR3 extends over 14 amino acids. The CDR3 spells CASSQVGGITEAFF. The CDR3 nucleotides are TGTGCCAGCAGCCAAGTCGGTGGGATCACTGAAGCTTTCTTT. Based on the CDR3 plus reference TRBV14 and TRBJ1-1, the full variable domain is EAGVTQFPSHSVIEKGQTVTLRCDPISGHDNLYWYRRVMGKEIKFLLHFVKESKQDESGMPNNRFLAERTGGTYSTLKVQPAELEDSGVYFCASSQVGGITEAFFGQGTRLTVV.

This sequence joins TRBV4-1 and TRBJ1-1; no reliable D call. V lost 4 bases to trimming and J lost 7 bases, with 13 bases between them. The CDR3 is 13 amino acids. Germline CDR1 and CDR2: MGHRA and YSYEKL. The CDR3 DNA follows: TGCGCCAGCAGCCCGCTCGTTCGGGATGAAGCTTTCTTT. It translates to CASSPLVRDEAFF.

The chain combines TRBV4-1 with TRBJ1-2, with 8 bases identical to TRBD1. Germline V CDR1 and CDR2: MGHRA, YSYEKL. The CDR3 is 15 residues long. Trimming took 2 bases from V and 2 from J; bases not matched to a gene: 4. CDR3 residues: CASSQSDRVNYGYTF. CDR3 bases: TGCGCCAGCAGCCAATCGGACAGGGTCAACTATGGCTACACCTTC.

This chain joins TRBV6-1 and TRBJ1-5, with D perhaps matching TRBD1 (6 bases). The CDR3 runs to 14 residues. CDR1 and CDR2 (germline): MNHNS, SASEGT. The V end was cut by 6 bases, the J end by 4 bases, with 13 bases between. CDR3 amino acids: CASSVTGDNQPQHF. As DNA, the CDR3 is TGTGCCAGCAGCGTGACAGGCGATAATCAGCCCCAGCATTTT.

Only one count was recorded for this clone. The chain carries TRBV19 and TRBJ1-3; 9 bases map to TRBD1. The CDR3 runs 18 residues. Per the germline V gene, CDR1 is LNHDA and CDR2 is SQIVND (reference sequence). V lost 6 bases, J lost 0 bases, and 12 bases stayed unmatched. The CDR3 coding sequence is TGTGCCAGTAGCTCCCCGGGACAGGGAGGTTTCTCTGGAAACACCATATATTTT. Amino acids: CASSSPGQGGFSGNTIYF.

The CDR3 sequence: CASSERGGRNQPQHF. The CDR3 DNA reads TGTGCCAGCAGTGAAAGAGGGGGCCGGAATCAGCCCCAGCATTTT. This chain links TRBV6-1 with TRBJ1-5; 7 bases match TRBD1. The germline V gene has CDR1 MNHNS and CDR2 SASEGT. There are 15 residues in the CDR3. The ends lost 2 bases at V and 4 bases at J; junction bases unmatched: 5.

The chain combines TRBV11-3 with TRBJ1-1; 7 bases map to TRBD1. This CDR3 has 14 amino acids. V shed 4 bases, J shed 1 base, and the junction held 3 bases outside the gene matches. Germline V lookup: CDR1 SGHNT, CDR2 YENEEA. The DNA for the CDR3 is TGTGCCAGCAGCTCGCGGACAGGGAACACTGAAGCTTTCTTT. Encoded protein: CASSSRTGNTEAFF. Complete variable domain (other parts from reference TRBV11-3 and TRBJ1-1): EAGVVQSPRYKIIEKKQPVAFWCNPISGHNTLYWYLQNLGQGPELLIRYENEEAVDDSQLPKDRFSAERLKGVDSTLKIQPAELGDSAVYLCASSSRTGNTEAFFGQGTRLTVV.

The chain couples TRBV2 to TRBJ1-3, with a tentative D call TRBD1 (5 bases). This CDR3 is built from 14 residues. The ends were cut back, 7 bases at V and 4 bases at J, with 14 bases in the middle. Germline V gives CDR1 SNHLY, CDR2 FYNNEI. The CDR3 reads CASTLRGVGNTIYF. The CDR3 coding sequence is TGTGCCAGCACCCTCCGAGGGGTCGGAAACACCATATATTTT.

The J gene is TRBJ2-7, the V gene TRBV10-3; D is ambiguous. The germline gives CDR1 ENHRY, CDR2 SYGVKD. The CDR3 sequence is 14 residues long. The ends were cut back, 2 bases at V and 4 bases at J, with 12 bases in the middle. Here the CDR3 reads CAISEGQNLYEQYF. The CDR3, as DNA: TGTGCCATCAGTGAGGGGCAGAATCTGTACGAGCAGTACTTC.